The present TCR beta chain was sequenced within a study of tumor and adjacent non-tumor tissue in lung cancer (dated by TCRdb to about 2018). In the study overall: By cancer type, the cohort comprised under 15 adenocarcinoma patients, a couple of squamous cell carcinoma patients and 1 small cell lung cancer patient. Ages among the roughly 15 patients ranged from about 30 to 76 years, there were roughly 10 men and 5 women, and disease was at TNM stage I to III. In total, sequencing yielded 95 million to 150 million productive TCRbeta reads, which works out to an average of about 3.9 million reads per sample. The study compared bulk TCRbeta repertoires between lung tumor tissue and matched distant non-tumor lung tissue from 15 lung cancer patients. Fewer than 35 paired specimens, one tumor and one normal lung sample per patient, were profiled by TCRbeta CDR3 sequencing. Overall results and qualifications from the work: The top 100 clones accounted for a significantly larger cumulative portion of the repertoire in normal lung than in tumor tissue. Younger patients had significantly higher TCR diversity, and higher tumor TCR diversity was associated with shorter overall and disease-free survival. Tumor tissue showed significantly higher TCR diversity (inverse Simpson) than normal lung tissue, at 431.37 vs 166.20 (P = 0.0075, Mann-Whitney U test). With only roughly 14 patients in the cohort, the authors noted that larger samples and more detailed clinical data are needed. Peripheral blood was not sequenced, so blood TCRbeta repertoires were not examined in the lung cancer patients of the study. Neither the sequencing platform nor unique molecular identifiers are mentioned in the methods.

This clonotype showed up many times. There is no known antigen for this receptor. No clone much larger than this one lies a single base away; base qualities are absent. RNA was isolated from bulk unsorted tissue, and RNA quality was assessed with a NanoDrop ND-1000 and an Agilent 2100. All donors had newly diagnosed lung cancer, had not received prior chemotherapy, and were admitted for thoracic surgery in China between August and November 2014. Patients with previous radiotherapy or chemotherapy, or with another concurrent cancer, were excluded from the study. Pieces of surgical tissue measuring 1-2 cm3 were kept in RNAlater solution and stored at -80 degrees C until use. The CDR3 measures 16 amino acids from cysteine to phenylalanine. Only the CDR3 region is kept as DNA, spanning 48 bases read in frame from base 1. CDR1 DFQATT and CDR2 SNEGSKA are derived from the germline V gene (reference sequence). Trimming leaves V shorter by 3 bases and J shorter by 0 bases, with the junction holding 3 bases beyond the gene matches.

The library was produced with multiplex PCR. Sequencing instrument: Illumina HiSeq 2500. TCRbeta libraries were constructed through three rounds of nested PCR with primers (Table S4) according to protocols modified from ARM-PCR. Before sequencing, PCR products of 200-500 bp were excised from the gel and purified with the QIAquick gel extraction kit. The authors' pipeline ran thus. Trimmomatic was used to clean the reads, FLASH merged the cleaned reads into complete CDR3 sequences, and MiTCR assigned the sequences to V(D)J germline segments. VDJtools was used to compute clonal diversity as the inverse Simpson's index. Productive reads were defined as in-frame sequences without a premature stop codon. TCRdb took the public reads, trimmed them with fastp at Q25, ran MiXCR for clone calling and kept in-frame beta chains. Here each entry gathers all rows of one CDR3 protein and keeps the most common genes and DNA. TCRdb, not the original authors, processed these V and J calls. For this sample the table gives approximately 120,000 distinct CDR3 sequences, of which approximately 71% were detected only once. The top ten clonotypes cover roughly 35% of the sample.

Material for sequencing was lung tumor tissue. This TCR was recovered from a woman aged 55-75 years with non-small cell lung cancer. The receptor chain draws on TRBV20-1 and TRBJ2-2; 11 nucleotides in the junction match TRBD2. The DNA sequence is as follows: TGCAGTGCTAGGGCTAGCGGGAGGTCGAACACCGGGGAGCTGTTTTTT. It translates as CSARASGRSNTGELFF.